The sequence of this TCR beta chain was determined in a study of technical replicates of blood from a few donors. V was pared by 6 bases and J by 5 bases, with 4 bases of the junction left unmatched. Germline values: CDR1 SQVTM, CDR2 ANQGSEA. This CDR3 comprises 13 residues. Sequencing used immunoSEQ multiplex PCR; TCRdb keeps in-frame clones, though not all of them. The sample records some 64,000 clones, 97% being singletons. The sequenced sample was T cells isolated from PBMCs. The chain recombines TRBV29-1 with TRBJ2-1; 10 bases align to TRBD1. This receptor was obtained from a human donor in good health. DNA of the CDR3: TGCAGCGTCTGGACAGGGGGGCACAATGAGCAGTTCTTC. It encodes CSVWTGGHNEQFF.